The clone carrying this T cell receptor beta chain was counted ten times or more. The CDR3 loop spans 12 amino acids. Germline V lookup: CDR1 LGHNA, CDR2 YSLEER. V was shortened by 4 bases and J by 6 bases, with 8 bases between the two germline ends. With constant-segment primers, 5'RACE yielded cDNA libraries of TCR alpha and TCR beta that carried sample barcodes and UMIs. MiXCR was run by TCRdb on the 5' RACE reads, yielding one entry per CDR3 protein. The repertoire holds under 300,000 distinct CDR3 sequences, with 8% to 10% as singletons. These data come from a study of T-cell memory formation after mild COVID-19.

The sequence was collected from a man aged 18 to 35 who had mild COVID-19 (a few samples of this study predate the infection). Cell type and time point are not known. This chain uses TRBV4-3 with TRBJ2-3, with D possibly being TRBD2 (5 bases). Specimen: PBMCs or a T cell subset sorted from them (not recorded which). The CDR3, as DNA: TGCGCCAGCAGCCTCGAGCGGGATACGCAGTATTTT. This codes for CASSLERDTQYF.